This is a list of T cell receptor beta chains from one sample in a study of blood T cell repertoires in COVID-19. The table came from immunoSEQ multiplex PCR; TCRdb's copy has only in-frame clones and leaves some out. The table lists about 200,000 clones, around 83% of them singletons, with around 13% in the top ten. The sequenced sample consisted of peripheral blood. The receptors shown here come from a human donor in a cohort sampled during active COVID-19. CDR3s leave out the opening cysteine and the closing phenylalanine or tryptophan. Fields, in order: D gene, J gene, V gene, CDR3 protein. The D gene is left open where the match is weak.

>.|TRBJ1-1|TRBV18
ASSPPRQGPLNTEAF
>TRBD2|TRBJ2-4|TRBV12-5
ASAPWSGEDKNIQY
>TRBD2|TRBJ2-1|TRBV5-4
ASSGPGVLAGGEQF
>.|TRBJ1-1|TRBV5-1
ASSGQGGNTEAF
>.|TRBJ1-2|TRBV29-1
SVDGRLGGSNYGYT
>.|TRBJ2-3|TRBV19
ASSRSPSTDTQY
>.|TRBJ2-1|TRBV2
ASKVGGHLYNEQF
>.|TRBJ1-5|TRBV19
ASSAVASGNQPQH
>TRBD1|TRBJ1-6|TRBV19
ASSGTENSPLH
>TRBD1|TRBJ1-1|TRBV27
ASSPKTGTSGLNTEAF
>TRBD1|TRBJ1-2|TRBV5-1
ASSSGGYGYT